This T cell receptor (beta chain) was identified during a study of shared clonotypes between healthy human individuals. The study, taken as a whole, reports: Larger richness was generally estimated for naive than memory subsets. Although depth was large, rarefaction showed that sequencing of the sorted subsets was incomplete. Naive CD4 clonotypes overlapped across a handful of donors at about 5.2%.

This clone was seen a single time. The antigen is unknown. Authors' analysis steps: Junction-only sequences without quality scores were provided by ImmunoSEQ, so filtering was different. Sequencing used immunoSEQ multiplex PCR; TCRdb keeps in-frame clones, though not all of them. V, J and clone size are those of that table, while D and trimming were read from the DNA. Of about 2.2 million clones detected, 93% appear once; the ten largest clones hold under 2%. The CDR3 is 15 amino acids. V was trimmed by 3 bases and J by 4 bases, leaving 13 bases between them. CDR1 and CDR2 from the germline V gene are SGHVS and FQNEAQ. The naive CD8 subset, CD45RO-negative cells positively selected for CCR7, excluded terminally differentiated effector memory CD45RA+ cells.

The chain recombines TRBV7-8 with TRBJ2-1; D is perhaps TRBD1 (6 bases). The specimen sequenced was naive CD8+ T cells from PBMCs. This receptor was obtained from a man aged 18 to 29 in good health. Some clones in this sample may be carry-over from other donors' samples. The CDR3 DNA sequence: TGTGCCAGCAGCTTCTCAAGGGGGAGATACAATGAGCAGTTCTTC. It specifies CASSFSRGRYNEQFF. The full variable domain, completed using reference TRBV7-8 and TRBJ2-1, is GAGVSQSPRYKVAKRGQDVALRCDPISGHVSLFWYQQALGQGPEFLTYFQNEAQLDKSGLPSDRFFAERPEGSVSTLKIQRTQQEDSAVYLCASSFSRGRYNEQFFGPGTRLTVL.